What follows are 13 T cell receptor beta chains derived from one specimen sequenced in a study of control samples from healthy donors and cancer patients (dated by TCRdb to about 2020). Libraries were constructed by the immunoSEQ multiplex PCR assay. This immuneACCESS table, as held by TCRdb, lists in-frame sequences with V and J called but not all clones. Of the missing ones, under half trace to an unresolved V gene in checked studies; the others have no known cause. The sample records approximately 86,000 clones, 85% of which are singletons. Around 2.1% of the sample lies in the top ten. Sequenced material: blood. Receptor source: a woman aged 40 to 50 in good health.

The CDR3 bases are TGTGCCAGTGGACCGCTGGGGACACTCTACGAGCAGTACTTC. It specifies CASGPLGTLYEQYF. The genes are TRBV19 and TRBJ2-7; perhaps TRBD1 as D (6 bases). V was cut by 8 bases and J by 3 bases, with 17 bases left in between. This CDR3 is 14 amino acids long. Germline-derived CDR1 and CDR2 are LNHDA and SQIVND (reference sequence).

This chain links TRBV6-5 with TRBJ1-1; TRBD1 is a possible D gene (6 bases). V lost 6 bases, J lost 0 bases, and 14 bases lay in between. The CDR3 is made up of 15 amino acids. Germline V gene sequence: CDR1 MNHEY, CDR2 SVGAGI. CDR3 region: CASSSGGRLNTEAFF. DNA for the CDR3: TGTGCCAGCAGCTCCGGGGGGCGCTTGAACACTGAAGCTTTCTTT.

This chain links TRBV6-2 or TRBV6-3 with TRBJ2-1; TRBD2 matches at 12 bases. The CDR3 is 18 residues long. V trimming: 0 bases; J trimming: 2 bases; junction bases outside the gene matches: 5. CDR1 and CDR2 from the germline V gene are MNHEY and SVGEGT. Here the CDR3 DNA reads TGTGCCAGCAGTTACTCTAGACTAGCGGGGGTGGCCTACAATGAGCAGTTCTTC. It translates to CASSYSRLAGVAYNEQFF.

CDR3 protein: CASSLRTSGGDTQYF. The CDR3 DNA follows: TGTGCCAGCAGTTTACGGACTAGCGGGGGGGATACGCAGTATTTT. This chain joins TRBV27 and TRBJ2-3; the match to TRBD2 covers 14 bases. Germline CDR1 and CDR2: MNHEY and SMNVEV (reference sequence). The CDR3 runs to 15 residues. Trimming cost V 2 bases and J 6 bases; bases outside gene matches: 1.

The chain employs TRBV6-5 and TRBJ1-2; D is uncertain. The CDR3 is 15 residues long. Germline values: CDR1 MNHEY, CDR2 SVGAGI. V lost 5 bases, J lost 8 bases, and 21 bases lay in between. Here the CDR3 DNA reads TGTGCCAGCAGTCCCGGCGGGATACTCTATAGGGGCTACACCTTC. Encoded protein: CASSPGGILYRGYTF.

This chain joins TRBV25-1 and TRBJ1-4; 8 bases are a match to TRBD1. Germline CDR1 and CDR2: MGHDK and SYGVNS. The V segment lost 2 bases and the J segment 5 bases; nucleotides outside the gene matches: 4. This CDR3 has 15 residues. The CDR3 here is CASSEPGGGNEKLFF. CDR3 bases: TGTGCCAGCAGTGAACCAGGGGGCGGGAATGAAAAACTGTTTTTT.

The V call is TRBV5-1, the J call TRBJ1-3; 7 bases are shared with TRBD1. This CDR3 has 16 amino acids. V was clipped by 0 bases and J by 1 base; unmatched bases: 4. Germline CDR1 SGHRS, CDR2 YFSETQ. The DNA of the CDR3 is TGCGCCAGCAGCTTGGCAGGGGGGATGTCTGGAAACACCATATATTTT. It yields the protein CASSLAGGMSGNTIYF. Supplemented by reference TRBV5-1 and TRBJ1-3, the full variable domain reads KAGVTQTPRYLIKTRGQQVTLSCSPISGHRSVSWYQQTPGQGLQFLFEYFSETQRNKGNFPGRFSGRQFSNSRSEMNVSTLELGDSALYLCASSLAGGMSGNTIYFGEGSWLTVV.

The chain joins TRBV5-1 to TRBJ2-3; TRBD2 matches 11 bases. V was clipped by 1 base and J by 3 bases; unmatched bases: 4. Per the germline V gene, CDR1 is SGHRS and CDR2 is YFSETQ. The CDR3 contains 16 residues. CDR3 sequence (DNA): TGCGCCAGCAGCTTGCCTAGCGGGGGGAATACAGATACGCAGTATTTT. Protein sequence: CASSLPSGGNTDTQYF.

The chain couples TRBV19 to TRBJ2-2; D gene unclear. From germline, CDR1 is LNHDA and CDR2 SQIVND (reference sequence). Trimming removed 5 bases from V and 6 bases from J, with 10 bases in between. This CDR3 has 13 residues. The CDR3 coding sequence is TGTGCCAGTAGTGAGGTGGTTGCCGGGGAGCTGTTTTTT. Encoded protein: CASSEVVAGELFF.

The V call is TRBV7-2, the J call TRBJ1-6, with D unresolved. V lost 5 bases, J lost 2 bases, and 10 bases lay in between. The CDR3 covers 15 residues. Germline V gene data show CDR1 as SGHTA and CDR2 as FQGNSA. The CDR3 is CASSNTGAYNSPLHF. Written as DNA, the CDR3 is TGTGCCAGCAGCAACACCGGGGCCTATAATTCACCCCTCCACTTT. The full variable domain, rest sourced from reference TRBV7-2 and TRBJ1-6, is GAGVSQSPSNKVTEKGKDVELRCDPISGHTALYWYRQSLGQGLEFLIYFQGNSAPDKSGLPSDRFSAERTGGSVSTLTIQRTQQEDSAVYLCASSNTGAYNSPLHFGNGTRLTVT.

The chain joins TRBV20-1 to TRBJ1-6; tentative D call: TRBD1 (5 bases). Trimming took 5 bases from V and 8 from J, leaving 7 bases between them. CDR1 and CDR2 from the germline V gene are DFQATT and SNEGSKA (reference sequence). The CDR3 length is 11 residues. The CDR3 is CSARQYSPLHF. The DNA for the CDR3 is TGCAGTGCTCGACAGTATTCACCCCTCCACTTT.

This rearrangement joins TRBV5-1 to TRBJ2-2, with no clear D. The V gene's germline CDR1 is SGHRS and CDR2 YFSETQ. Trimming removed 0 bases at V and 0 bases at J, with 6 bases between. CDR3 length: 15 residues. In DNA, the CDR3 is TGCGCCAGCAGCTTGGTGGGTTCGAACACCGGGGAGCTGTTTTTT. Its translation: CASSLVGSNTGELFF.

The CDR3 bases are TGTGCCAGCAGTTACACAGGGACGAACACTGAAGCTTTCTTT. Translation gives CASSYTGTNTEAFF. This chain links TRBV6-5 with TRBJ1-1; weak D call: TRBD1 (6 bases). Germline CDR1 reads MNHEY; CDR2 reads SVGAGI. The CDR3 covers 14 residues. V shed 2 bases and J shed 1 base, with 8 bases lying between them.